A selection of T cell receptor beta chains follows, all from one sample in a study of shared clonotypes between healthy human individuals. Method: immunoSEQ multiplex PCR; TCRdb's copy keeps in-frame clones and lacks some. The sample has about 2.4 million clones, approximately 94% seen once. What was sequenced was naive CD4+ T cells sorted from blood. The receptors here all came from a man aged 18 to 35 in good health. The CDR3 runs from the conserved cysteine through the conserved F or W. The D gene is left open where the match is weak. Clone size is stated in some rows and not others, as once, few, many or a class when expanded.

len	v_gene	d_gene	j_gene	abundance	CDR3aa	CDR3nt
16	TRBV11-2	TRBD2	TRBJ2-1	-	CASSLIGGSSYNEQFF	TGTGCCAGCAGCTTAATTGGCGGGAGCTCCTACAATGAGCAGTTCTTC
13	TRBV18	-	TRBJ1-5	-	CASTRENNQPQHF	TGTGCCAGCACTAGGGAGAACAATCAGCCCCAGCATTTT
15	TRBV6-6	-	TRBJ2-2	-	CASSYYGGEGGELFF	TGTGCCAGCAGTTACTACGGTGGAGAGGGCGGGGAGCTGTTTTTT
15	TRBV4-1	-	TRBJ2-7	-	CASSDRDRMVYEQYF	TGCGCCAGCAGCGACCGGGACCGGATGGTGTACGAGCAGTACTTC
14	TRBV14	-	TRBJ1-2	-	CASSQDQRIYGYTF	TGTGCCAGCAGCCAAGATCAACGGATCTATGGCTACACCTTC
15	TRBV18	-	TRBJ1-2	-	CASSPPASGNYGYTF	TGTGCCAGCTCACCACCGGCTTCAGGGAACTATGGCTACACCTTC
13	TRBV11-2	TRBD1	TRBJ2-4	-	CASSFGETGLPDF	TGTGCCAGCAGCTTTGGAGAGACAGGGTTACCCGACTTC
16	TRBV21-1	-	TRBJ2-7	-	CASSKALLLVSYEQYF	TGTGCCAGCAGCAAAGCGTTGCTTCTTGTTTCCTACGAGCAGTACTTC
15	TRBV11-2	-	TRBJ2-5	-	CASSLFAAAVETQYF	TGTGCCAGCAGCTTATTCGCAGCCGCGGTCGAGACCCAGTACTTC
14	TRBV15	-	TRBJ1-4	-	CATSRDGLNEKLFF	TGTGCCACCAGCAGAGACGGGCTTAATGAAAAACTGTTTTTT
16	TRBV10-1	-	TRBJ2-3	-	CASSGTTTGSTDTQYF	TGCGCCAGCAGTGGGACAACTACCGGGTCCACAGATACGCAGTATTTT
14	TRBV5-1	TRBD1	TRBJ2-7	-	CASSFTGGVYEQYF	TGCGCCAGCAGCTTTACAGGGGGTGTCTACGAGCAGTACTTC
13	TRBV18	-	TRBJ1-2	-	CASSPDANYGYTF	TGTGCCAGCTCACCGGACGCTAACTATGGCTACACCTTC
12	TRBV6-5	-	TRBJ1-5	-	CASGTPNQPQHF	TGTGCCAGCGGGACACCCAATCAGCCCCAGCATTTT
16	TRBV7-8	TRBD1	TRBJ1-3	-	CASSRTGGPSGNTIYF	TGTGCCAGCAGCCGGACAGGGGGCCCCTCTGGAAACACCATATATTTT
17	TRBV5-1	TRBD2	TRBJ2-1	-	CASSPPLGGRAHNEQFF	TGCGCCAGCAGCCCCCCCCTTGGCGGGAGGGCCCACAATGAGCAGTTCTTC
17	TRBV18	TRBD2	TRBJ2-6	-	CASSPTSGRGGANVLTF	TGTGCCAGCTCCCCCACTAGCGGGAGAGGTGGGGCCAACGTCCTGACTTTC
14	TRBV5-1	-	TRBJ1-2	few	CASSLEGSNYGYTF	TGCGCCAGCAGCTTGGAGGGGTCTAACTATGGCTACACCTTC
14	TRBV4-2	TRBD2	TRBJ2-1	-	CASSQKAGGREQFF	TGTGCCAGCAGCCAAAAAGCGGGGGGACGGGAGCAGTTCTTC
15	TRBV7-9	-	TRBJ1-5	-	CASSLEPGENQPQHF	TGTGCCAGCAGCTTAGAGCCAGGGGAAAATCAGCCCCAGCATTTT
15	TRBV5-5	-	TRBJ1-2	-	CASSLAMRADYGYTF	TGTGCCAGCAGCTTGGCTATGAGGGCCGACTATGGCTACACCTTC
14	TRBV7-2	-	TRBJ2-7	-	CASREGQIPSEQYF	TGTGCCAGCAGGGAAGGTCAAATCCCCAGCGAGCAGTACTTC
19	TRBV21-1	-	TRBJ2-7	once	CASSKADGASGQGEYEQYF	TGTGCCAGCAGCAAAGCTGATGGCGCTTCGGGACAGGGGGAGTACGAGCAGTACTTC
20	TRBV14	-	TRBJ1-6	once	CASSLWTGDLPSSYNSPLHF	TGTGCCAGCAGCCTATGGACGGGGGACTTGCCCAGCTCCTATAATTCACCCCTCCACTTT
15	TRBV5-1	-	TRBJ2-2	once	CASSLTSRGTGELFF	TGCGCCAGCAGCTTGACTAGTCGGGGCACCGGGGAGCTGTTTTTT
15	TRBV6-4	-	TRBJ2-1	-	CAVRRGKSSYNEQFF	TGTGCCGTCAGGAGGGGGAAGAGCTCCTACAATGAGCAGTTCTTC
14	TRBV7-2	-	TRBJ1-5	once	CASSQGGSNQPQHF	TGTGCCAGCAGCCAGGGAGGGAGCAATCAGCCCCAGCATTTT
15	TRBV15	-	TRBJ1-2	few	CATSRDRLGAEGYTF	TGTGCCACCAGCAGAGATCGGTTGGGGGCGGAGGGCTACACCTTC
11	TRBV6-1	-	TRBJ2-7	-	CASAQGYEQYF	TGTGCCAGCGCACAGGGCTACGAGCAGTACTTC
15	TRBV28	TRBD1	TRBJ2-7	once	CASTLRDRGAYEQYF	TGTGCCAGCACCCTTAGGGACAGGGGGGCCTACGAGCAGTACTTC
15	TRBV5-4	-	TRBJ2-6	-	CASSLLISGANVLTF	TGTGCCAGCAGCTTACTGATCTCTGGGGCCAACGTCCTGACTTTC
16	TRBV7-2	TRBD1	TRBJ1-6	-	CASSSRPGTGNSPLHF	TGTGCCAGCAGCTCCCGTCCCGGGACAGGGAATTCACCCCTCCACTTT
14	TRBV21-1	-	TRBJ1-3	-	CAPKPGFPGNTIYF	TGTGCTCCTAAGCCCGGGTTCCCTGGAAACACCATATATTTT
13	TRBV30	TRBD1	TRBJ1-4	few	CAWTTGAAEKLFF	TGTGCCTGGACCACAGGGGCGGCAGAAAAACTGTTTTTT
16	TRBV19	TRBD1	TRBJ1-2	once	CATPTTGENANYGYTF	TGTGCCACCCCGACGACAGGGGAGAATGCTAACTATGGCTACACCTTC
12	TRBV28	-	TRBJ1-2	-	CASSLRNYGYTF	TGTGCCAGCAGTTTGCGGAATTATGGCTACACCTTC
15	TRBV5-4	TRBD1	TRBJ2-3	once	CASSLGGQSTDTQYF	TGTGCCAGCAGCTTGGGGGGACAGAGCACAGATACGCAGTATTTT
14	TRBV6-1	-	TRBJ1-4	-	CASSEVGSDEKLFF	TGTGCCAGCAGTGAAGTGGGGTCGGATGAAAAACTGTTTTTT
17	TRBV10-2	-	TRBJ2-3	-	CASSESTGVGGADTQYF	TGCGCCAGCAGTGAGTCGACCGGGGTCGGTGGAGCAGATACGCAGTATTTT
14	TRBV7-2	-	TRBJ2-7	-	CASSSDRETYEQYF	TGTGCCAGCAGCTCCGACAGAGAGACCTACGAGCAGTACTTC
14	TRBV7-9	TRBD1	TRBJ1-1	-	CASSLGTGDPEAFF	TGTGCCAGCAGCTTAGGCACAGGGGACCCTGAAGCTTTCTTT
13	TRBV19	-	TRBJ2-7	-	CASSGQIPYEQYF	TGTGCCAGTAGCGGACAAATTCCCTACGAGCAGTACTTC
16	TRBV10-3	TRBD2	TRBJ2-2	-	CAISGLAGRDTGELFF	TGTGCCATCAGCGGACTAGCGGGGCGGGACACCGGGGAGCTGTTTTTT
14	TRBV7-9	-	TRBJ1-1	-	CASSLGPGNTEAFF	TGTGCCAGCAGCTTAGGTCCGGGGAACACTGAAGCTTTCTTT
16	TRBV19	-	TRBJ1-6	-	CASSPTGKYFGSPLHF	TGTGCCAGTAGTCCCACAGGGAAATATTTCGGTTCACCCCTCCACTTT
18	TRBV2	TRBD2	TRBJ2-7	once	CASSDLPTLAGTSYEQYF	TGTGCCAGCAGTGATCTTCCGACCCTAGCGGGGACTTCGTACGAGCAGTACTTC
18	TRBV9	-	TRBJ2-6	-	CASSATDSTSSGANVLTF	TGTGCCAGCAGCGCGACCGACAGTACCTCGTCTGGGGCCAACGTCCTGACTTTC
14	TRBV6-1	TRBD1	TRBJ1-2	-	CASTRGGQPYGYTF	TGTGCCAGCACCCGAGGGGGACAGCCCTATGGCTACACCTTC
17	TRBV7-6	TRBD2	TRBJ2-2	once	CASSLLAGGTPTGELFF	TGTGCCAGCAGCTTGCTAGCGGGGGGAACACCCACCGGGGAGCTGTTTTTT
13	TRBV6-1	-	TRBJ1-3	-	CASSEARGNTIYF	TGTGCCAGCAGTGAAGCGCGGGGAAACACCATATATTTT